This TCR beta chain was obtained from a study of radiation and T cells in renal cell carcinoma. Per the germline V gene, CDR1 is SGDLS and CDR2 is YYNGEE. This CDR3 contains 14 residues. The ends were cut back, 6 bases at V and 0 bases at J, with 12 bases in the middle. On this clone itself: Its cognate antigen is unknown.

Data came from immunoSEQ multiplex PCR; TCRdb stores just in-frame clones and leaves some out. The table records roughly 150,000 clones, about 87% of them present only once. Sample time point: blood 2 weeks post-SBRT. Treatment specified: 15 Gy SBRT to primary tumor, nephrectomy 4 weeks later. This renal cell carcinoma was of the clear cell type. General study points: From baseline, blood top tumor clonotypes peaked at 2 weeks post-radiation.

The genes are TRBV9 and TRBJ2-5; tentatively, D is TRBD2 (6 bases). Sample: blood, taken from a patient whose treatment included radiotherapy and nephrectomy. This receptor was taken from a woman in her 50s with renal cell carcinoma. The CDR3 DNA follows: TGTGCCAGCACCCGGGACTGGGACCAAGAGACCCAGTACTTC. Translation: CASTRDWDQETQYF.